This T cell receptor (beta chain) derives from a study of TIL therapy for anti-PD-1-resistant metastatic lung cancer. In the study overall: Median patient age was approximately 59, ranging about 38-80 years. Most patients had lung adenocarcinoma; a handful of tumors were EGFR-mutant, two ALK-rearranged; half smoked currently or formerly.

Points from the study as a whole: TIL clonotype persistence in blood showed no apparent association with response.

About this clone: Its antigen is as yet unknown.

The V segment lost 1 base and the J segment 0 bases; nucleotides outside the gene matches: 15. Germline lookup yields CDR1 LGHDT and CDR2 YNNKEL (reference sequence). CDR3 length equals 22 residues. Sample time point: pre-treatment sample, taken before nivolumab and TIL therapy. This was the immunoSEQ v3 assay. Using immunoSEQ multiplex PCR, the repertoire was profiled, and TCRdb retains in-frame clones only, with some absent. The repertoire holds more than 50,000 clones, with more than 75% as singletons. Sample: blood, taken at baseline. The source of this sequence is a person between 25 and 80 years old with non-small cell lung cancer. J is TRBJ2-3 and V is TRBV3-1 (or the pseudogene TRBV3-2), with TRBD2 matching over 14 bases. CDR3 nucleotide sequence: TGTGCCAGCAGCCAAGGTCCTCGCTACACCGGGACTAGCGGGGGCAGCACAGATACGCAGTATTTT. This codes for CASSQGPRYTGTSGGSTDTQYF.